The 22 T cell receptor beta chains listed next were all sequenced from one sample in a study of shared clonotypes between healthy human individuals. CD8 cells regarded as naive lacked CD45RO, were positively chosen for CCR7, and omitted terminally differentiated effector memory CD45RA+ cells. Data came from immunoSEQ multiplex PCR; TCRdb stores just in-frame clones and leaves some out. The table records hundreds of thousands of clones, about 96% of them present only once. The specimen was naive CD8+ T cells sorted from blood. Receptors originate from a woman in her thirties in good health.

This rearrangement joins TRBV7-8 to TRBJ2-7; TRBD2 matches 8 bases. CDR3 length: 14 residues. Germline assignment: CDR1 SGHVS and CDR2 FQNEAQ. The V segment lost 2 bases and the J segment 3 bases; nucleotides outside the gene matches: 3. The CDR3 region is CASSLWAGGYEQYF. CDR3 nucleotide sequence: TGTGCCAGCAGCTTATGGGCGGGAGGCTACGAGCAGTACTTC.

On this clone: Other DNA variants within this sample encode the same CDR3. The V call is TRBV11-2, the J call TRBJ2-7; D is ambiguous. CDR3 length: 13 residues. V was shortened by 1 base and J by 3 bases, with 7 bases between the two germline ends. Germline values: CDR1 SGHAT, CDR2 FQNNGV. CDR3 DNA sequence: TGTGCCAGCAGCTTAGGGCCAGGCTACGAGCAGTACTTC. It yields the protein CASSLGPGYEQYF.

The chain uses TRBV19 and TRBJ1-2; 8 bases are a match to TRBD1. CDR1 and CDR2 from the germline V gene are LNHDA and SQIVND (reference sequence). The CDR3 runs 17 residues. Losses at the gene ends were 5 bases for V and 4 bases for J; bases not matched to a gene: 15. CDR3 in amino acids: CASSAEPRTGLTYGYTF. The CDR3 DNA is TGTGCCAGTAGTGCAGAACCCCGGACAGGGCTGACCTATGGCTACACCTTC.

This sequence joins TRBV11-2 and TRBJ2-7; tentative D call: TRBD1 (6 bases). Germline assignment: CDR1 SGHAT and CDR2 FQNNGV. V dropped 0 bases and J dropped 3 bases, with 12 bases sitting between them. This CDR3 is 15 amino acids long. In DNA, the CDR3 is TGTGCCAGCAGCTTAGAACAGGGAAGAGTCTACGAGCAGTACTTC. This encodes CASSLEQGRVYEQYF.

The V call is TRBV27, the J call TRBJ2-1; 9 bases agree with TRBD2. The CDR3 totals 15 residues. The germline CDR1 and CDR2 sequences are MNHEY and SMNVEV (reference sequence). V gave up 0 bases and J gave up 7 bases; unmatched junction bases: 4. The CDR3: CASSLSTLAGNEQFF. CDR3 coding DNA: TGTGCCAGCAGTTTATCTACCCTAGCGGGAAATGAGCAGTTCTTC.

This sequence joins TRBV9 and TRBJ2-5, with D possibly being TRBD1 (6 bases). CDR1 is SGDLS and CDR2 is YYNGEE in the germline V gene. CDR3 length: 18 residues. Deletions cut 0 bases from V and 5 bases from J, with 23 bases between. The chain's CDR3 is CASSVDRGWGLGRETQYF. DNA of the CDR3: TGTGCCAGCAGCGTAGACCGAGGGTGGGGGCTAGGACGGGAGACCCAGTACTTC.

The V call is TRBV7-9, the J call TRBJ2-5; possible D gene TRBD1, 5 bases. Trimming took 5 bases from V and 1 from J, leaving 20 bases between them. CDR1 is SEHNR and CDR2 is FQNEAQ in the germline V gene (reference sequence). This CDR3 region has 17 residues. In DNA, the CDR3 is TGTGCCAGCAGCCATCCCAAAGGGGCGTTTAGCCAAGAGACCCAGTACTTC. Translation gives CASSHPKGAFSQETQYF.

DNA of the CDR3: TGTGCCAGCAGTTTAGTGCGCAGGTTGAACACTGAAGCTTTCTTT. Translation gives CASSLVRRLNTEAFF. The rearrangement uses TRBV28 and TRBJ1-1; D uncertain. V was clipped by 2 bases and J by 0 bases, with 10 bases between them. Germline V gives CDR1 MDHEN, CDR2 SYDVKM. The CDR3 is 15 amino acids.

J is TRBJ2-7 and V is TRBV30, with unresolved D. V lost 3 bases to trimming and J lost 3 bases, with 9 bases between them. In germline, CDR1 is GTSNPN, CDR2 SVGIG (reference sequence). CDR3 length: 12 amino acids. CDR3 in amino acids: CAWRGGVYEQYF. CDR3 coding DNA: TGTGCCTGGAGGGGCGGTGTCTACGAGCAGTACTTC.

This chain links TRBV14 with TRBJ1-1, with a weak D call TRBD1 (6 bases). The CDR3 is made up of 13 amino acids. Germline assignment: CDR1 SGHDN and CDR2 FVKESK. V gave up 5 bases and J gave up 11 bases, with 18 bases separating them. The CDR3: CASSVGGGMEAFF. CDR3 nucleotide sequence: TGTGCCAGCAGCGTAGGAGGGGGGATGGAGGCTTTCTTT.

The CDR3, as DNA: TGTGCCAGCAGCGACAGCTTGGGACTCCCGAACACTGAAGCTTTCTTT. It codes for CASSDSLGLPNTEAFF. V usage is TRBV13 and J usage is TRBJ1-1, with a possible D match to TRBD1 (5 bases). The CDR3 contains 16 residues. Germline V gene sequence: CDR1 PRHDT, CDR2 FYEKMQ (reference sequence). Trimming left V 5 bases short and J 1 base short, with 17 bases between.

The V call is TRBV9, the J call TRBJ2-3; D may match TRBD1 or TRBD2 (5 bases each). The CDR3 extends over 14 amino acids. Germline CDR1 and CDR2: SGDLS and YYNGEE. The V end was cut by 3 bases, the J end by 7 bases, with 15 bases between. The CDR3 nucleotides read TGTGCCAGCAGCGCTGGGACGGATGAAAATACGCAGTATTTT. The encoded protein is CASSAGTDENTQYF.

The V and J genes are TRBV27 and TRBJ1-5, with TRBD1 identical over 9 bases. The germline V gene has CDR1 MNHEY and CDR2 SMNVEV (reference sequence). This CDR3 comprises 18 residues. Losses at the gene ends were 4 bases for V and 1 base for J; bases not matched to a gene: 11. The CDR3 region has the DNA TGTGCCAGCAGTTCGCGTCCGGGACAGGGTATAAGCAATCAGCCCCAGCATTTT. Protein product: CASSSRPGQGISNQPQHF.

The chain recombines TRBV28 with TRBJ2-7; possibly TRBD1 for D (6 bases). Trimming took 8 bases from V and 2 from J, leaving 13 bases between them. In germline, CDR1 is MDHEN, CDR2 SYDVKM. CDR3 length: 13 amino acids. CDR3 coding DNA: TGTGCCAGCGGACCGGGACAAGCCTACGAGCAGTACTTC. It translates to CASGPGQAYEQYF.

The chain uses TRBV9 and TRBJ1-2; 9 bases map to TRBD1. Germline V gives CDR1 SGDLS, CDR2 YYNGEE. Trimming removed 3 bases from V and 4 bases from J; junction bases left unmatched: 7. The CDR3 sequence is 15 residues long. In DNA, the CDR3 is TGTGCCAGCAGCGGCCCACAGGGGGCTGTCTATGGCTACACCTTC. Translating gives CASSGPQGAVYGYTF.

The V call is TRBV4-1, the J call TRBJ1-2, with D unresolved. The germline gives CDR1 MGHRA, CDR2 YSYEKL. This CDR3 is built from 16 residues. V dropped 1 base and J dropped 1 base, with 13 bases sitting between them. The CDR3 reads CASSQAATSVNYGYTF. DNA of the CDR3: TGCGCCAGCAGCCAAGCCGCAACATCCGTTAACTATGGCTACACCTTC.

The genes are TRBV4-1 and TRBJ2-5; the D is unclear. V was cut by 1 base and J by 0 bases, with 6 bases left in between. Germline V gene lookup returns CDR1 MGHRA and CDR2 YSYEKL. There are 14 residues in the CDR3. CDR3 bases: TGCGCCAGCAGCCAAGGTACATACCAAGAGACCCAGTACTTC. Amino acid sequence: CASSQGTYQETQYF.

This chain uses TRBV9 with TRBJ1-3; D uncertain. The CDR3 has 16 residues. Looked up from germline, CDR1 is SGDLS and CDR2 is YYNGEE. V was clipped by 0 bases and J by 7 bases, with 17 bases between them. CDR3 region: CASSVAGAAHSNTIYF. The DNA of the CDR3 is TGTGCCAGCAGCGTAGCTGGAGCTGCTCACTCGAACACCATATATTTT.

CDR3 residues: CASSPGTSYEQYF. The DNA of the CDR3 is TGCGCCAGCAGCCCCGGGACTTCCTACGAGCAGTACTTC. V and J are TRBV10-1 and TRBJ2-7; possibly TRBD2 for D (6 bases). CDR3 size: 13 residues. Looked up from germline, CDR1 is WNHNN and CDR2 is SYGVQD (reference sequence). Between the trimmed V and J ends, which lost 6 bases and 1 base, there was a span of 10 bases.

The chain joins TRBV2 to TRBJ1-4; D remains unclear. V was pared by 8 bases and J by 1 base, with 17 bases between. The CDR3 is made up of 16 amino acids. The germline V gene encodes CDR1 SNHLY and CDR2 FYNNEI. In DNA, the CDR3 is TGTGCCAGCGGCGTACCGATTAAGGGAACTAATGAAAAACTGTTTTTT. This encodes CASGVPIKGTNEKLFF.

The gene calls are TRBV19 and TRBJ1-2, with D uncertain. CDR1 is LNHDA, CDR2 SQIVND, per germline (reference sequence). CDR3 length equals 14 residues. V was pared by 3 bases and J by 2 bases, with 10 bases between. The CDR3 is CASSIWGPNYGYTF. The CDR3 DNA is TGTGCCAGTAGTATCTGGGGTCCAAACTATGGCTACACCTTC. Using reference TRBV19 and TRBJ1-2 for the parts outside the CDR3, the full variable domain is DGGITQSPKYLFRKEGQNVTLSCEQNLNHDAMYWYRQDPGQGLRLIYYSQIVNDFQKGDIAEGYSVSREKKESFPLTVTSAQKNPTAFYLCASSIWGPNYGYTFGSGTRLTVV.

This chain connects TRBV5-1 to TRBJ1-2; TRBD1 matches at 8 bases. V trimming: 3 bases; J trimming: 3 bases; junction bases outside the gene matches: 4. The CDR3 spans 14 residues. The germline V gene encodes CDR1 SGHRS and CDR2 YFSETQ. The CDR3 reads CASSYTGGDYGYTF. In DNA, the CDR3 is TGCGCCAGCAGCTACACAGGGGGAGACTATGGCTACACCTTC.